These T cell receptor beta chains were read from a single sample in a study of T cell changes during pregnancy in multiple sclerosis. TCRdb's table, derived via immunoSEQ multiplex PCR, lists solely in-frame clones and lacks some. Of tens of thousands of clones detected, more than 75% appear once; the ten largest clones hold about 3.1%. The material sequenced was peripheral blood, taken in the first trimester of pregnancy. Receptors originate from a female donor in good health, enrolled as a control in a pregnancy study. CDR3s include the opening cysteine and the closing phenylalanine or tryptophan. The order of the fields is V gene, D gene, clone size, J gene, CDR3 DNA, CDR3 protein. The D gene is left open where the match is weak. Expanded clones are given a class, and other clones once, few, many or no size at all.

TRBV10-1	-	-	TRBJ1-5	TGCGCCAACCCGACAGACGATAGCAATCAGCCCCAGCATTTT	CANPTDDSNQPQHF
TRBV4-1	-	-	TRBJ1-2	TGCGCCAGCAGCCAAGACGGCAGGCTCTACACCTTC	CASSQDGRLYTF
TRBV11-2	TRBD1	-	TRBJ2-7	TGTGCCAGCAGGGGAGACAGGGACTCCTACGAGCAGTACTTC	CASRGDRDSYEQYF
TRBV4-1	-	-	TRBJ2-7	TGCGCCAGCAGCCAAGGATCAAGGAGGTCCTACGAGCAGTACTTC	CASSQGSRRSYEQYF
TRBV6-5	-	-	TRBJ2-7	TGTGCCAGCAGTTACTCGGGACTTCCCGGCTACGAGCAGTACTTC	CASSYSGLPGYEQYF
TRBV14	-	once	TRBJ2-3	TGTGCCAGCAGCTTACAGGTGGGGGATACGCAGTATTTT	CASSLQVGDTQYF
TRBV5-1	-	-	TRBJ1-3	TGCGCCAGCAGCTTGTCTATCTTAACAGGGAGCGGAAACACCATATATTTT	CASSLSILTGSGNTIYF
TRBV7-3	TRBD2	-	TRBJ2-5	TGTGCCAGCAGCCCCGGGGAGGGCTGGAAGACCCAGTACTTC	CASSPGEGWKTQYF
TRBV7-2	TRBD1	-	TRBJ2-3	TGTGCCAGCAGCTTAACAGGGGGTGTCGGCACAGATACGCAGTATTTT	CASSLTGGVGTDTQYF
TRBV11-3	-	-	TRBJ2-3	TGTGCCAGCAGCGCCCTATCTTCCACAGATACGCAGTATTTT	CASSALSSTDTQYF
TRBV7-2	-	few	TRBJ1-2	TGTGCCAGCAGCTTAGTGGCAGGGTATGGGGATGGCTACACCTTC	CASSLVAGYGDGYTF
TRBV29-1	TRBD1	-	TRBJ2-3	TGCAGCGTTGGGACAGGGGACACAGATACGCAGTATTTT	CSVGTGDTDTQYF
TRBV5-1	TRBD1	-	TRBJ2-7	TGCGCCAGCAGACGGGACAGCTACGAGCAGTACTTC	CASRRDSYEQYF
TRBV14	-	-	TRBJ1-6	TGTGCCAGCAGCCTAACCTATAATTCACCCCTCCACTTT	CASSLTYNSPLHF
TRBV11-3	-	-	TRBJ2-7	TGTGCCAGCAGCTTAGTGAGCTACGAGCAGTACTTC	CASSLVSYEQYF
TRBV25-1	-	-	TRBJ2-7	TGTGCCAGCAGTGAACGGGGCTACGAGCAGTACTTC	CASSERGYEQYF
TRBV28	TRBD1	-	TRBJ1-2	TGTGCCAGCAGTCTCCGGACAGGGGGGAGGTCTGGCTACACCTTC	CASSLRTGGRSGYTF